This TCR beta chain was captured by sequencing in a study of siplizumab effects on memory and regulatory T cells. The CDR3 is made up of 11 amino acids. Germline CDR1 MDHEN, CDR2 SYDVKM. Trimming took 3 bases from V and 7 from J, leaving 6 bases between them. Only in-frame clones appear in the TCRdb table, and some are missing; sequencing was by immunoSEQ multiplex PCR. The data show 60,000 to 70,000 clones, with about 87% seen just once and 1.5% to 2% held by the top ten. This receptor was taken from a human donor in good health. Sample: Tregs sorted from blood. The chain has TRBV28 and TRBJ1-1; D remains ambiguous. The CDR3: CASSFLGEAFF. The CDR3 DNA sequence: TGTGCCAGCAGTTTCTTGGGTGAAGCTTTCTTT.